Below, 11 T cell receptor beta chains from the same sample are listed, as sequenced in a study of blood T cell repertoires in COVID-19. Profiled with immunoSEQ multiplex PCR; TCRdb holds only in-frame clones, not every one. The sample contains some 150,000 clones, 80% of which appear only once. Sequenced material: peripheral blood. The source is a man in his 60s with acute or convalescent COVID-19.

The gene calls are TRBV9 and TRBJ1-5; unclear D gene. The V end was cut by 0 bases, the J end by 2 bases, with 15 bases between. Germline CDR1 and CDR2: SGDLS and YYNGEE. This CDR3 comprises 17 residues. The CDR3 protein is CASSVVSRPLGNQPQHF. CDR3 coding DNA: TGTGCCAGCAGCGTAGTATCGAGGCCCCTGGGCAATCAGCCCCAGCATTTT.

The chain couples TRBV18 to TRBJ2-3; D ambiguous. The CDR3 is 14 residues long. V was trimmed by 2 bases and J by 4 bases, leaving 10 bases between them. CDR1 and CDR2 from the germline V gene are KGHSH and LQKENI. The CDR3, as DNA: TGTGCCAGCTCACCAGTAGTTACTCCAGATACGCAGTATTTT. It specifies CASSPVVTPDTQYF.

The chain employs TRBV5-1 and TRBJ1-5; D ambiguous. Trimming shortened V by 0 bases and J by 2 bases, and 9 bases separated the two germline ends. Germline CDR1 reads SGHRS; CDR2 reads YFSETQ. The CDR3 totals 15 residues. In DNA form, the CDR3 reads TGCGCCAGCAGCTTGGGAGGGAGGGGCAATCAGCCCCAGCATTTT. This codes for CASSLGGRGNQPQHF.

The V and J genes are TRBV4-3 and TRBJ1-4; D remains ambiguous. Trimming cost V 4 bases and J 0 bases, with 9 bases left between them. This CDR3 has 15 residues. Germline CDR1 and CDR2: LGHNA and YSLEER. CDR3 amino acids: CASSRQIATNEKLFF. The DNA for the CDR3 is TGCGCCAGCAGCCGCCAGATTGCAACTAATGAAAAACTGTTTTTT.

CDR3 loop: CASSYTGPHTF. Written as DNA, the CDR3 is TGTGCCAGCAGCTACACAGGACCCCACACCTTC. The V gene is TRBV7-2, the J gene TRBJ1-2; a weak D match, TRBD1 (5 bases). The germline gives CDR1 SGHTA, CDR2 FQGNSA. The CDR3 sequence is 11 residues long. V lost 4 bases to trimming and J lost 12 bases, with 12 bases between them.

This clone was seen once. The genes are TRBV27 and TRBJ2-3; 8 bases match TRBD1. The V and J ends lost 8 bases and 1 base, in that order; junction bases with no gene match: 14. The CDR3 spans 17 residues. The germline gives CDR1 MNHEY, CDR2 SMNVEV (reference sequence). In nucleotides, the CDR3 is TGTGCCAGCCGACCACTCCAGGGGGCGCAGGGCACAGATACGCAGTATTTT. Translating gives CASRPLQGAQGTDTQYF.

The rearrangement joins TRBV12-5 to TRBJ2-7, with 9 bases identical to TRBD1. CDR1 LGHNT and CDR2 FRNRAP come from the germline V gene. The CDR3 covers 15 residues. The V and J ends lost 5 bases and 3 bases, in that order; junction bases with no gene match: 8. CDR3 region: CASGRTGAGSYEQYF. The CDR3 DNA is TGTGCTAGTGGTAGGACAGGGGCTGGTAGCTACGAGCAGTACTTC.

The chain combines TRBV6-5 with TRBJ2-5; 8 bases map to TRBD1. V lost 4 bases and J lost 5; bases outside the gene matches: 9. The germline V gene has CDR1 MNHEY and CDR2 SVGAGI. The CDR3 extends over 15 amino acids. The DNA of the CDR3 is TGTGCCAGCAGTTCCCCTCGGACAGGGAGGGAGACCCAGTACTTC. Protein: CASSSPRTGRETQYF.

This chain connects TRBV28 to TRBJ1-1; 12 nucleotides match TRBD1. Trimming cost V 5 bases and J 8 bases; bases outside gene matches: 3. Germline assignment: CDR1 MDHEN and CDR2 SYDVKM. CDR3 size: 13 residues. The CDR3 DNA reads as TGTGCCAGCAGTCTCGGGACAGGGGGCGAAGCTTTCTTT. Translating gives CASSLGTGGEAFF.

J is TRBJ1-1 and V is TRBV5-1; D not certain. The ends were cut back, 4 bases at V and 6 bases at J, with 16 bases in the middle. Germline V lookup: CDR1 SGHRS, CDR2 YFSETQ. CDR3 length equals 14 residues. The CDR3: CASSPPSTRAEAFF. CDR3 in DNA: TGCGCCAGCAGCCCCCCGTCGACTAGGGCTGAAGCTTTCTTT.

The chain joins TRBV4-2 to TRBJ2-5; D might be TRBD2 (5 bases). The CDR3 loop spans 15 amino acids. Between the trimmed V and J ends, which lost 1 base and 4 bases, there was a span of 13 bases. Germline V gene sequence: CDR1 LGHNA, CDR2 YNFKEQ. This chain's CDR3 is CASSQGHSVIETQYF. In DNA form, the CDR3 reads TGTGCCAGCAGCCAAGGTCATAGCGTAATAGAGACCCAGTACTTC.